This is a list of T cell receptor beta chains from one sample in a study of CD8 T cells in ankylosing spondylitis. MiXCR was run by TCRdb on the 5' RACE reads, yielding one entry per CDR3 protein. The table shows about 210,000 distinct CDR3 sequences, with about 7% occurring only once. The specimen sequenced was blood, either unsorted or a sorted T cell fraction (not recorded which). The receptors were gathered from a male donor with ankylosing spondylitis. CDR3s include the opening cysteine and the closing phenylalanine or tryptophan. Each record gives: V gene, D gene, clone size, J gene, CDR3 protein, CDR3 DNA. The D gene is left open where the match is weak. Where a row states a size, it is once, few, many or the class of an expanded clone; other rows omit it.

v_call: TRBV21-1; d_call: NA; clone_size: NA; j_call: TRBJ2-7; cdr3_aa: CASTLLGTGPTYEQYF; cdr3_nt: TGTGCCAGCACACTATTAGGTACAGGGCCCACCTACGAGCAGTACTTC
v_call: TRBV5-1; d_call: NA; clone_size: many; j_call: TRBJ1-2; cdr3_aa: CASSLAGTNYGYTF; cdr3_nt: TGCGCCAGCAGCTTGGCGGGGACTAACTATGGCTACACCTTC
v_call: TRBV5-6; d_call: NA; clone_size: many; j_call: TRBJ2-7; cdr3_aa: CASSLGRISYEQYF; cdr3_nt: TGTGCCAGCAGCCTGGGACGGATCTCCTACGAGCAGTACTTC
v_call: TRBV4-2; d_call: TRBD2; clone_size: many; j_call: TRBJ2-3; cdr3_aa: CASSHLQSGAYTDTQYF; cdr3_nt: TGTGCCAGCAGCCACCTCCAGAGCGGGGCCTACACAGATACGCAGTATTTT
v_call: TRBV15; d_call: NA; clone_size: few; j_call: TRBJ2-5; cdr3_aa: CATSRGDGAPETQYF; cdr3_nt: TGTGCCACCAGCAGAGGGGATGGGGCTCCGGAGACCCAGTACTTC
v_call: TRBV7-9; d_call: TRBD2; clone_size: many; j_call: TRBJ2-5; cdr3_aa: CASSPGTSGRETQYF; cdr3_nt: TGTGCCAGCAGCCCCGGGACTAGCGGGAGGGAGACCCAGTACTTC
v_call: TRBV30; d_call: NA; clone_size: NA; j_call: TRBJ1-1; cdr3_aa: CAWSGTWRNTEAFF; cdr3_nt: TGTGCCTGGAGTGGGACGTGGAGGAACACTGAAGCTTTCTTT
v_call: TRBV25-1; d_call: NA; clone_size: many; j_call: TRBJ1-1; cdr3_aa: CASSESGIRVEAFF; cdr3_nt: TGTGCCAGCAGTGAATCTGGAATCCGGGTTGAAGCTTTCTTT
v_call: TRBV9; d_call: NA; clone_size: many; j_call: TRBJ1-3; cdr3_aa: CASSRSGNTIYF; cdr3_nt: TGTGCCAGCAGCAGGTCTGGAAACACCATATATTTT
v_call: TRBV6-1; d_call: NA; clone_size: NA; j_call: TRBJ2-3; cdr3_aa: CASNLGPPRYTQYF; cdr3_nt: TGTGCCAGCAATCTTGGCCCCCCGCGGTATACGCAGTATTTT
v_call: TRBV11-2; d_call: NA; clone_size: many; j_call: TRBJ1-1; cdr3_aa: CASSLGFWLTGGDTEAFF; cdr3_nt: TGTGCCAGCAGCTTAGGGTTCTGGCTCACTGGAGGGGACACTGAAGCTTTCTTT
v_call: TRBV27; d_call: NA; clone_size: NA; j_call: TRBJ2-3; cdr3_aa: CASTGPGTPHFPSTDTQYF; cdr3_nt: TGTGCCAGCACCGGACCCGGGACACCTCATTTCCCAAGCACAGATACGCAGTATTTT
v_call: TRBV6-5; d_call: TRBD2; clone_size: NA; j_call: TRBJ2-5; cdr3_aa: CASSYYPTSRDETQYF; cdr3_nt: TGTGCCAGCAGTTACTACCCGACTAGCAGGGATGAGACCCAGTACTTC
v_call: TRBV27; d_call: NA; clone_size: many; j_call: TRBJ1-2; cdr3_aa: CASSLSRGSYGYTF; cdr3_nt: TGTGCCAGCAGTTTATCCCGGGGTTCCTATGGCTACACCTTC
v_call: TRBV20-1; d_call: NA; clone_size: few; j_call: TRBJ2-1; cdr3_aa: CSADWPGEQFF; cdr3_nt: TGCAGTGCAGATTGGCCAGGAGAGCAGTTCTTC
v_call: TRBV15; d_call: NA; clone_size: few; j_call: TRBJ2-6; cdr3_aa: CATSAQGGSSGANVLTF; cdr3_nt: TGTGCCACCAGCGCCCAGGGGGGGAGCTCTGGGGCCAACGTCCTGACTTTC
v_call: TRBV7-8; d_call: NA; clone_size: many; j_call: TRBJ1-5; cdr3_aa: CASGPRDQPQHF; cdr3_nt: TGTGCCAGCGGCCCTCGGGATCAGCCCCAGCATTTT
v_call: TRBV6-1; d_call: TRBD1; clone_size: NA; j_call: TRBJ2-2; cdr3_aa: CASVQGYTGELFF; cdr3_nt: TGTGCCAGTGTACAGGGGTACACCGGGGAGCTGTTTTTT